Listed here is a single T cell receptor beta chain. What it binds is not known. Peripheral blood came from all dose cohorts at three timepoints. Some clones are missing from TCRdb's copy, which holds only in-frame ones; the method was immunoSEQ multiplex PCR. The sample yields roughly 81,000 clones, approximately 95% seen once. The sample is drawn from a study of OX40 agonist ivuxolimab in advanced cancers. About the study: Three patients responded partially, comprising one with hepatocellular carcinoma and two with cutaneous melanoma.

Study findings and constraints: Some nonresponders also had low normalized T-cell clonal expansion.

This clonotype was obtained from an adult with an advanced solid tumor such as melanoma, head and neck, liver or kidney cancer. Sequenced material: CD4+ or CD8+ T cells sorted from blood, taken in a trial of the OX40 agonist ivuxolimab.

The CDR3 DNA reads TGTGCCAGCAGTGAACTTCTGCTCGGACTAGCTCGACAGAGGCAGTACTTC. Its protein is CASSELLLGLARQRQYF. J is TRBJ2-7 and V is TRBV6-1; 8 positions agree with TRBD2. CDR3 length equals 17 residues. Germline CDR1 MNHNS, CDR2 SASEGT. J gave up 9 bases and V 2 bases, and 18 bases lay outside the gene matches.